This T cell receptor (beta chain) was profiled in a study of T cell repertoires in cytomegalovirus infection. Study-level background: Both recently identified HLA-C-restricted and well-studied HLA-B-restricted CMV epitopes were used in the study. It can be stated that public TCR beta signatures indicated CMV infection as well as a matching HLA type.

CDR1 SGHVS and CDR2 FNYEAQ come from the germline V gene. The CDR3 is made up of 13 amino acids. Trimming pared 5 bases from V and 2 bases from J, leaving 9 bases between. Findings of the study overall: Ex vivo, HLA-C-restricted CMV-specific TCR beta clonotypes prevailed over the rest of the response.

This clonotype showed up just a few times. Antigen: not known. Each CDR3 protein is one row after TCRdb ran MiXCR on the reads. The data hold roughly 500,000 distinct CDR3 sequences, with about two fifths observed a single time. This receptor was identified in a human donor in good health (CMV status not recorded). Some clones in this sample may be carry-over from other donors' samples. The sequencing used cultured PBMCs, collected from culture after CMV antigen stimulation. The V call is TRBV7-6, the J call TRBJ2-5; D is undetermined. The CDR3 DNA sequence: TGTGCCAGCAGCCCTCCCGATCAAGAGACCCAGTACTTC. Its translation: CASSPPDQETQYF.